The T cell receptor (beta chain) described here comes from a study of beta chain features in type 1 diabetes. This clone turned up a few times. Its antigen is unidentified. General observations from the study: Sequencing used cDNA, and cells with high TCR expression could therefore be over-represented. Within each of all four CD4+ subsets, Type 1 diabetes patients had TCRB CDR3s that were moderately but significantly shorter. Researchers could not determine here whether HLA type influences TCRB rearrangement.

The CDR3 length is 13 residues. Germline values: CDR1 SEHNR, CDR2 FQNEAQ (reference sequence). V was cut by 1 base and J by 3 bases, with 7 bases left in between. All of the isolated RNA was reverse transcribed, so expressed TCRB transcripts were sequenced. Produced via immunoSEQ multiplex PCR; TCRdb's table is partial and in-frame only. Of about 160,000 clones in the sample, 7.8% are singletons; the top ten hold approximately 0.87%. This sequence was found in a woman aged 40-49 years with type 1 diabetes. Sequencing was performed on central memory CD4+ T cells from blood. The chain combines TRBV7-9 with TRBJ2-7; tentative D call: TRBD1 (5 bases). In DNA, the CDR3 is TGTGCCAGCAGCTTAGAGACAGTCTACGAGCAGTACTTC. It codes for CASSLETVYEQYF.